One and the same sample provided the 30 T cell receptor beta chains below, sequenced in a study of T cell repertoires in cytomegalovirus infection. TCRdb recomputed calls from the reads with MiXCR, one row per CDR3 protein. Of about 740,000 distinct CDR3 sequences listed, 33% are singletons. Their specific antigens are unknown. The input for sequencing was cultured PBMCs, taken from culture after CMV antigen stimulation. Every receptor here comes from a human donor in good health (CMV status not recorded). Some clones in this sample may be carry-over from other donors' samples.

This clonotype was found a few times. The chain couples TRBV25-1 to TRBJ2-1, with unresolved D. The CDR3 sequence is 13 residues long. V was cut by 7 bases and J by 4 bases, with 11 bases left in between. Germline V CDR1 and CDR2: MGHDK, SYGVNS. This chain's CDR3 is CASTGQWYNEQFF. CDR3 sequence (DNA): TGTGCCAGCACCGGGCAGTGGTACAATGAGCAGTTCTTC.

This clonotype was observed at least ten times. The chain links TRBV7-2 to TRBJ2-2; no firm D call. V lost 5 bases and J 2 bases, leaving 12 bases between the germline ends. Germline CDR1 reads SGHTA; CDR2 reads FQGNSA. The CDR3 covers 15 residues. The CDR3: CASSLRAVNTGELFF. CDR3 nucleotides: TGTGCCAGCAGCCTACGGGCTGTTAACACCGGGGAGCTGTTTTTT.

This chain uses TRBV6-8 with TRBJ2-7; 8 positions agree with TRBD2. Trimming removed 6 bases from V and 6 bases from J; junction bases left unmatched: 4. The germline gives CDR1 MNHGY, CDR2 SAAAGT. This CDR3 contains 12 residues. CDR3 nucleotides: TGTGCCAGCAGCCACGGGACTAGCGAGCAGTACTTC. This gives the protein CASSHGTSEQYF.

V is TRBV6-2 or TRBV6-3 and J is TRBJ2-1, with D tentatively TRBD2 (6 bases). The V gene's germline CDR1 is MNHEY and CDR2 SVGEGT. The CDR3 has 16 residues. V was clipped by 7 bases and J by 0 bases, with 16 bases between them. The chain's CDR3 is CASKLGTLYSYNEQFF. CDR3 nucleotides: TGTGCCAGCAAACTCGGGACTCTCTACTCCTACAATGAGCAGTTCTTC.

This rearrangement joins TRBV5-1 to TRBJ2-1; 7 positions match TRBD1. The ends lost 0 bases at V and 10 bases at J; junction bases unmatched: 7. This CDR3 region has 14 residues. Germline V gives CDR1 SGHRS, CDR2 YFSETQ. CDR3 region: CASSLEDRLGEQFF. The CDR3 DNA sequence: TGCGCCAGCAGCTTGGAGGACAGGCTGGGGGAGCAGTTCTTC.

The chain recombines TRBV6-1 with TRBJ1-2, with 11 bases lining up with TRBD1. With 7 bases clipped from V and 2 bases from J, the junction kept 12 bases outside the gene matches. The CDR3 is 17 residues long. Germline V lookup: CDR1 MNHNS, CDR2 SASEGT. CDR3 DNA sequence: TGTGCCAGCATCGGACTATGGGACAGGGGGAACAACTATGGCTACACCTTC. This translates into CASIGLWDRGNNYGYTF.

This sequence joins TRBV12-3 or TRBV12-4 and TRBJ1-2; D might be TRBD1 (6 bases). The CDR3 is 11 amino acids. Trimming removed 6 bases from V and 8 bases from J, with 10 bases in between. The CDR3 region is CASRRTGGYTF. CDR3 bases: TGTGCCAGCAGACGAACAGGGGGCTACACCTTC.

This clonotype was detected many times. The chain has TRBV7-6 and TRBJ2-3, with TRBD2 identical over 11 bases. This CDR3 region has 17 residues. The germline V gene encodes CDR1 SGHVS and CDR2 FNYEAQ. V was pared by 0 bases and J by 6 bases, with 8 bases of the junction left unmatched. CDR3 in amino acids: CASSLALSGRALDTQYF. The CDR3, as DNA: TGTGCCAGCAGCTTAGCGCTTAGCGGGAGGGCCCTGGATACGCAGTATTTT.

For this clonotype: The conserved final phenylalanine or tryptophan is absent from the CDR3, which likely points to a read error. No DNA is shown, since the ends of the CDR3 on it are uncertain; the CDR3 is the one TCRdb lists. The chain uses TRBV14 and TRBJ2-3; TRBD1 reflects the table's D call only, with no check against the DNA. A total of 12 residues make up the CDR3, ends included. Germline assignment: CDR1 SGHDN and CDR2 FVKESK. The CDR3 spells CASSQEGTAPYL.

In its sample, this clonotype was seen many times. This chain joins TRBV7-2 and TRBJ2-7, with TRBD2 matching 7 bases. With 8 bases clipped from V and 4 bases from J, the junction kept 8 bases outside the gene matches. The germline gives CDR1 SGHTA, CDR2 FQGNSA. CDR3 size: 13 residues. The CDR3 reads CASSRGSGYEQYF. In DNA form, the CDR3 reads TGTGCCAGCTCACGCGGGAGCGGGTACGAGCAGTACTTC.

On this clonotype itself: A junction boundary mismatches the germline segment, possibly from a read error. CDR3 sequence reads: CASTGDTEAFF. CDR3 DNA: TGCGCCAGTACAGGGGACACTGAAGCTTTCTTT. The V gene is TRBV19, the J gene TRBJ1-1, with 7 bases identical to TRBD1. The CDR3 runs to 11 residues. Germline V lookup: CDR1 LNHDA, CDR2 SQIVND (reference sequence).

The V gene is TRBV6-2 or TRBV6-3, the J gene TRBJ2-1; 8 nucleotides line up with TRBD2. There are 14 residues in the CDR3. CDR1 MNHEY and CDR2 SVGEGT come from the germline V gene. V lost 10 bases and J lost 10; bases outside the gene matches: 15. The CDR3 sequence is CATTLKIAGLEQFF. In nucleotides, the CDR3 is TGTGCCACCACCTTAAAAATAGCGGGGTTGGAGCAGTTCTTC.

CDR3 bases: TGTGCCAGCTCACCAGGACAATTGGGGGAAGCTTTCTTT. Its protein product is CASSPGQLGEAFF. This chain uses TRBV18 with TRBJ1-1, with a tentative D call TRBD1 (5 bases). Germline CDR1 reads KGHSH; CDR2 reads LQKENI. V was clipped by 2 bases and J by 8 bases, with 12 bases between them. The CDR3 runs to 13 residues.

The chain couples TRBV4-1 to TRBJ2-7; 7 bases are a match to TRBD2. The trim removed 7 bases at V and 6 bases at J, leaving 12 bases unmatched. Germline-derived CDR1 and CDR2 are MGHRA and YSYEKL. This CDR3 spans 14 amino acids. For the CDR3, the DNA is TGCGCCAGCAACCCTTGGACTAGGGGCCTCGAGCAGTACTTC. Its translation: CASNPWTRGLEQYF.

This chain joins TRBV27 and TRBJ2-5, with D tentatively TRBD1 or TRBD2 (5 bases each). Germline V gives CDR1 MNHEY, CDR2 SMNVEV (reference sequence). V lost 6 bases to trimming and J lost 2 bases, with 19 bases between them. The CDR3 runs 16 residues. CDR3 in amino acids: CASSSFLQGRQETQYF. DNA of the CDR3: TGTGCCAGCAGCTCATTTTTGCAGGGACGTCAAGAGACCCAGTACTTC.

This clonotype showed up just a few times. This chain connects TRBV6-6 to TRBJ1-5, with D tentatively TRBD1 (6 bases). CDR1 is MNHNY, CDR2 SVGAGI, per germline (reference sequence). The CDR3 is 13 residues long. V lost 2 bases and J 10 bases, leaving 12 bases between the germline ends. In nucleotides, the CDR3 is TGTGCCAGCAGTTACCCCGGGACACCTCCCCAGCATTTT. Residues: CASSYPGTPPQHF.

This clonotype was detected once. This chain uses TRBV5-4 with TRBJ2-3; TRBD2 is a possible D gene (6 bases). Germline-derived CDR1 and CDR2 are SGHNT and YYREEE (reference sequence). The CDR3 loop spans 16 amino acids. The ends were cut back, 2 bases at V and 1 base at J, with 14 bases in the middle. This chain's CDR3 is CASSFRRGSGTDTQYF. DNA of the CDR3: TGTGCCAGCAGCTTCCGACGGGGGTCGGGCACAGATACGCAGTATTTT.

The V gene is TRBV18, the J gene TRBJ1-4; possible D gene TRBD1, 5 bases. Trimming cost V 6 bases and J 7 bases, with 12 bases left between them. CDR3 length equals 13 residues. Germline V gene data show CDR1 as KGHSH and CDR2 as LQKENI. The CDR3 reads CASSWDSSEKLFF. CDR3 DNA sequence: TGTGCCAGCTCCTGGGACTCCAGTGAAAAACTGTTTTTT.

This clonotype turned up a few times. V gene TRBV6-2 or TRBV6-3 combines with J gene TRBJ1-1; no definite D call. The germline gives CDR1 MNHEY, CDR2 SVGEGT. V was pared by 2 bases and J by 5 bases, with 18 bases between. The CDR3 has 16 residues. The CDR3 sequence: CASSYRRGSPGTEAFF. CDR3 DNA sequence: TGTGCCAGCAGTTACCGTCGGGGTTCCCCGGGGACTGAAGCTTTCTTT.

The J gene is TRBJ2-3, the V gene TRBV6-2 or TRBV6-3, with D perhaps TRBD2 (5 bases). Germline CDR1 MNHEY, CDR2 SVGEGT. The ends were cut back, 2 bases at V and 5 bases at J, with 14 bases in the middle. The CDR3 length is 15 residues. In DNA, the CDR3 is TGTGCCAGCAGTTACAAAGCGGAGGAGGTAGATACGCAGTATTTT. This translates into CASSYKAEEVDTQYF.

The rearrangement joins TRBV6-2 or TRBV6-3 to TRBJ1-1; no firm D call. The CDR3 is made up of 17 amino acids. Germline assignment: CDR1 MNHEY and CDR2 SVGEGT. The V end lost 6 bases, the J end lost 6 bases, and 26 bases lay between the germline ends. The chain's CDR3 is CASSPSGLQVRHPEAFF. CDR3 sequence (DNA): TGTGCCAGCAGCCCCTCCGGCCTCCAGGTGCGGCACCCTGAAGCTTTCTTT.

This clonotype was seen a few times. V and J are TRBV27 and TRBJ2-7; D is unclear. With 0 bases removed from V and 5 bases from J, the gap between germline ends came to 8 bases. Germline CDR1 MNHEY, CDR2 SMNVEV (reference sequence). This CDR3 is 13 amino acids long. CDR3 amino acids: CASSLSRTNEQYF. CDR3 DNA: TGTGCCAGCAGTTTATCTCGTACCAACGAGCAGTACTTC.

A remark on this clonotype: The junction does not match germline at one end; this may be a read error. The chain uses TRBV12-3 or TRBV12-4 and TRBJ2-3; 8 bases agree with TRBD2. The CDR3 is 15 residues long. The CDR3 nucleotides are TGTGCCAGCAGTTTAGGGCGGGGGGTCACAAATACGCAGTATTTT. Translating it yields CASSLGRGVTNTQYF.

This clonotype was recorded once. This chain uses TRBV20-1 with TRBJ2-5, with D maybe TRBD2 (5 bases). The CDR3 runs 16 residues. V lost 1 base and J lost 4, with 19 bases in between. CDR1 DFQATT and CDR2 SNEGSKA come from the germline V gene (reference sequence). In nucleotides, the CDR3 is TGCAGTGCTAGAGCTATAGGGCGATCTGGAGGAGAGACCCAGTACTTC. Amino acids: CSARAIGRSGGETQYF.

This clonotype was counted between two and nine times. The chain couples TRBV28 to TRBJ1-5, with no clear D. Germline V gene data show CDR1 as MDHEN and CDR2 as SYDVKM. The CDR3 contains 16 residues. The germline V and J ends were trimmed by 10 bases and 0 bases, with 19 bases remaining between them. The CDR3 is CATSPGSLYSNQPQHF. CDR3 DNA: TGTGCCACCTCGCCGGGCAGCCTATATAGCAATCAGCCCCAGCATTTT.

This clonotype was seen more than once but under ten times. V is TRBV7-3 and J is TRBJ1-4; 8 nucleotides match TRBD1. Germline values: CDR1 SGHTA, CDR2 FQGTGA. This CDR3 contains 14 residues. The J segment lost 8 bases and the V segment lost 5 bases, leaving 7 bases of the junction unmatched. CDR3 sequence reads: CASSGDRGGEKLFF. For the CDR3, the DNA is TGTGCCAGCAGCGGAGACAGGGGAGGAGAAAAACTGTTTTTT.

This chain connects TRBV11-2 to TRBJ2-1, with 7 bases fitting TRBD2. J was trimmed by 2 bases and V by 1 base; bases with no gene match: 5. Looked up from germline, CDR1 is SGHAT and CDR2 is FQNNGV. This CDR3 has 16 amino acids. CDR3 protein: CASSLAGGFTYNEQFF. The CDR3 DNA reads TGTGCCAGCAGCTTAGCGGGAGGCTTTACCTACAATGAGCAGTTCTTC.

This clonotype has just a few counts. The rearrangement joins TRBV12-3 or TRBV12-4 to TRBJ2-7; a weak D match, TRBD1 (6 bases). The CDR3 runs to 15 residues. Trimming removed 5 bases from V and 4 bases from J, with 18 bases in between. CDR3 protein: CASSPFWGQPYEQYF. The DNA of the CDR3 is TGTGCCAGCAGTCCCTTTTGGGGACAACCTTACGAGCAGTACTTC.

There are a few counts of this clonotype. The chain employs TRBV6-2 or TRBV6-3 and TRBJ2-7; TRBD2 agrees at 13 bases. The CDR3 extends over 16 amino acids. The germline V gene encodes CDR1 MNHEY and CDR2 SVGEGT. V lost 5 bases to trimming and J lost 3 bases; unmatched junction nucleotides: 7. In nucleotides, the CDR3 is TGTGCCAGCAGTCGACTAGGGACTAGCGGGAACTACGAGCAGTACTTC. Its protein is CASSRLGTSGNYEQYF.

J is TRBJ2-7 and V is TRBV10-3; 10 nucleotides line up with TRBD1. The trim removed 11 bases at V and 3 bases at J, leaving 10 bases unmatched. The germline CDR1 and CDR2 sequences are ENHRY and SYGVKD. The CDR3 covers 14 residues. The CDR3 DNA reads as TGTGCCGTTCGGGACAGGGGTAACCTCTACGAGCAGTACTTC. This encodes CAVRDRGNLYEQYF.